The clone carrying this T cell receptor beta chain was recorded once. The CDR3 runs 18 residues. Seattle patient enrollment occurred during active infection, with longitudinal follow-up thereafter. Per the authors' pipeline: Reference gene primer amplification in the assay estimated nucleated cell counts. Using immunoSEQ multiplex PCR, the repertoire was profiled, and TCRdb retains in-frame clones only, with some absent. The V and J calls and the clone size are those of that table, but D and trimming were determined from the DNA. The sample includes 250,000 to 350,000 clones, roughly 83% seen only once; the top ten take approximately 1.5%. This record belongs to a study of blood T cell repertoires in COVID-19. On the study more broadly: Donors in the United States, Italy and Spain gave samples during acute or convalescent COVID-19.

The chain carries TRBV21-1 and TRBJ2-7; the table's D call TRBD1 went unverified against the DNA. TRBV21-1 is an annotated pseudogene. Source material: peripheral blood. The TCR comes from a human donor with COVID-19, enrolled during active disease. The donor label of this sample is uncertain. Here the CDR3 reads CASSNSWDTKPLYREQYF. The CDR3, as DNA: TGTGCCAGCAGCAACTCGTGGGACACCAAGCCCCTCTATCGCGAGCAGTACTTC.